The 15 T cell receptor beta chains reported below all come from one sample, sequenced in a study of T cells after yellow fever vaccination. One entry per CDR3 protein results from TCRdb running MiXCR on the 5' RACE reads. The table shows a few hundred thousand distinct CDR3 sequences, with under 9% occurring only once. This specimen was CD4+ T cells sorted from PBMCs, taken 5 days after the yellow fever booster vaccination. The receptor set was obtained from a man aged 18 to 30 who received the YFV17D yellow fever vaccine.

The CDR3 loop reads CSVDLGSATDTQYF. The CDR3 DNA sequence: TGCAGCGTTGATTTGGGGTCAGCCACAGATACGCAGTATTTT. The J gene is TRBJ2-3, the V gene TRBV29-1; no firm D call. V lost 3 bases to trimming and J lost 2 bases, with 12 bases between them. CDR1 is SQVTM and CDR2 is ANQGSEA in the germline V gene. The CDR3 totals 14 residues.

This clonotype was counted at least ten times. The CDR3 here is CASSLATGEETQYF. In DNA form, the CDR3 reads TGCGCCAGCAGCTTGGCCACAGGGGAAGAGACCCAGTACTTC. The chain joins TRBV5-1 to TRBJ2-5; 7 nucleotides match TRBD1. The trim removed 0 bases at V and 3 bases at J, leaving 2 bases unmatched. The CDR3 runs to 14 residues. CDR1 and CDR2 (germline): SGHRS, YFSETQ.

In its sample, this clonotype was seen a few times. The chain links TRBV2 to TRBJ2-3; 10 nucleotides align to TRBD2. The CDR3 extends over 16 amino acids. CDR1 SNHLY and CDR2 FYNNEI come from the germline V gene. V was pared by 6 bases and J by 1 base, with 7 bases of the junction left unmatched. The CDR3 nucleotides are TGTGCCAGCAGGGCGTCCGGGACTAGCGGCACAGATACGCAGTATTTT. It is translated as CASRASGTSGTDTQYF. Full variable domain (rest looked up from reference TRBV2 and TRBJ2-3): EPEVTQTPSHQVTQMGQEVILRCVPISNHLYFYWYRQILGQKVEFLVSFYNNEISEKSEIFDDQFSVERPDGSNFTLKIRSTKLEDSAMYFCASRASGTSGTDTQYFGPGTRLTVL.

V usage is TRBV5-4 and J usage is TRBJ2-2; D perhaps matches TRBD2 (7 bases). From germline, CDR1 is SGHNT and CDR2 YYREEE (reference sequence). V was pared by 3 bases and J by 3 bases, with 21 bases between. This CDR3 has 18 amino acids. CDR3: CASSSRGGGGHYTGELFF. The CDR3 DNA follows: TGTGCCAGCAGCTCGAGGGGGGGCGGGGGCCACTACACCGGGGAGCTGTTTTTT. The full variable domain, with the rest looked up from reference TRBV5-4 and TRBJ2-2, is ETGVTQSPTHLIKTRGQQVTLRCSSQSGHNTVSWYQQALGQGPQFIFQYYREEENGRGNFPPRFSGLQFPNYSSELNVNALELDDSALYLCASSSRGGGGHYTGELFFGEGSRLTVL.

This clonotype was seen at least ten times. In DNA, the CDR3 is TGCGCCAGCAGCTTGGCCATGGTTAATGAGCAGTTCTTC. This sequence encodes CASSLAMVNEQFF. The chain carries TRBV5-1 and TRBJ2-1; D not certain. There are 13 residues in the CDR3. V was trimmed by 0 bases and J by 7 bases, leaving 8 bases between them. In germline, CDR1 is SGHRS, CDR2 YFSETQ.

V usage is TRBV15 and J usage is TRBJ2-1; 9 nucleotides agree with TRBD2. This CDR3 comprises 19 residues. CDR1 and CDR2 from the germline V gene are LNHNV and YYDKDF (reference sequence). J was trimmed by 0 bases and V by 0 bases; bases with no gene match: 9. CDR3 coding DNA: TGTGCCACCAGCAGAGATCGTGGAGCGGGGGGCCTCTCCTACAATGAGCAGTTCTTC. Its translation is CATSRDRGAGGLSYNEQFF.

Details on this clonotype: A much more abundant neighbour one base away suggests this may be a read error. The chain links TRBV3-1 to TRBJ1-6; maybe TRBD1 (5 bases). Germline CDR1 is LGHDT and CDR2 is YNNKEL (reference sequence). This CDR3 has 14 amino acids. CDR3 in amino acids: CAGSHPEGNSPLHF. Written as DNA, the CDR3 is TGTGCCGGCAGCCACCCCGAGGGGAATTCACCCCTCCACTTT.

Ten or more counts support this clonotype. This chain connects TRBV12-3 or TRBV12-4 to TRBJ2-3; 9 bases line up with TRBD2. Germline trimming cut 6 bases from V and 6 bases from J; bases unmatched to any gene: 16. The CDR3 totals 17 residues. In DNA form, the CDR3 reads TGTGCCAGCAGCCGCCTCGTGGGAGCGGGGGGCGGCGATACGCAGTATTTT. As protein: CASSRLVGAGGGDTQYF.

This clonotype was recorded a few times. V gene TRBV5-6 combines with J gene TRBJ2-7; 9 bases are shared with TRBD1. Germline CDR1 reads SGHDT; CDR2 reads YYEEEE. Trimming took 5 bases from V and 9 from J; bases not matched to a gene: 15. This CDR3 has 15 amino acids. Here the CDR3 DNA reads TGTGCCAGCAGACAGGGGCCGGGACAGGGATCTTGGCAGTACTTC. It is translated as CASRQGPGQGSWQYF.

This clonotype has a handful of counts. The V gene is TRBV5-1, the J gene TRBJ1-2; D gene ambiguous. Germline assignment: CDR1 SGHRS and CDR2 YFSETQ. The CDR3 sequence is 15 residues long. V was clipped by 0 bases and J by 4 bases, with 13 bases between them. CDR3 sequence (DNA): TGCGCCAGCAGCTTGGTGGCAGGACCGGGCTATGGCTACACCTTC. This encodes CASSLVAGPGYGYTF. Complete variable domain (other parts from reference TRBV5-1 and TRBJ1-2): KAGVTQTPRYLIKTRGQQVTLSCSPISGHRSVSWYQQTPGQGLQFLFEYFSETQRNKGNFPGRFSGRQFSNSRSEMNVSTLELGDSALYLCASSLVAGPGYGYTFGSGTRLTVV.

This clonotype was counted only a few times. V usage is TRBV5-4 and J usage is TRBJ2-7; D remains ambiguous. Trimming took off 4 bases at V and 6 bases at J, with 17 bases between the two ends. The CDR3 runs to 14 residues. Germline CDR1 reads SGHNT; CDR2 reads YYREEE (reference sequence). The CDR3 nucleotides read TGTGCCAGCAGCGCCTATGGGTATGGCTCCGAGCAGTACGTC. It specifies CASSAYGYGSEQYV.

The sample holds a few counts of this clonotype. The rearrangement links TRBV2 to TRBJ1-4; D uncertain. There are 13 residues in the CDR3. Germline V gene sequence: CDR1 SNHLY, CDR2 FYNNEI. Trimming removed 4 bases from V and 10 bases from J, with 13 bases in between. This CDR3 is CASSGDFNRKLFF. The CDR3 DNA sequence: TGTGCCAGCAGTGGGGATTTCAATAGAAAACTGTTTTTT. Full variable domain (outside the CDR3, taken from reference TRBV2 and TRBJ1-4): EPEVTQTPSHQVTQMGQEVILRCVPISNHLYFYWYRQILGQKVEFLVSFYNNEISEKSEIFDDQFSVERPDGSNFTLKIRSTKLEDSAMYFCASSGDFNRKLFFGSGTQLSVL.

The J gene is TRBJ2-5, the V gene TRBV6-1; D uncertain. From germline, CDR1 is MNHNS and CDR2 SASEGT. V was clipped by 3 bases and J by 4 bases, with 12 bases between them. This CDR3 spans 14 amino acids. The CDR3 DNA reads as TGTGCCAGCAGTGAGGGCCCGAACGGAGAGACCCAGTACTTC. This codes for CASSEGPNGETQYF.

This clonotype was detected ten times or more. The genes are TRBV6-2 or TRBV6-3 and TRBJ2-2; a weak D match, TRBD2 (7 bases). The CDR3 is made up of 12 amino acids. The V end was cut by 6 bases, the J end by 8 bases, with 10 bases between. Germline lookup yields CDR1 MNHEY and CDR2 SVGEGT. CDR3 in DNA: TGTGCCAGCAGCGGGGGGACAGGGGAGCTGTTTTTT. Protein product: CASSGGTGELFF.

This clonotype has at least ten counts. The V gene is TRBV4-1, the J gene TRBJ1-6; maybe TRBD1 (6 bases). Trimming stripped 3 bases from V and 4 bases from J, with 10 bases between. Germline lookup yields CDR1 MGHRA and CDR2 YSYEKL. The CDR3 spans 15 residues. This chain's CDR3 is CASSHGTQYNSPLHF. Here the CDR3 DNA reads TGCGCCAGCAGCCACGGGACACAGTATAATTCACCCCTCCACTTT.